This TCR beta chain is from a study of blood T cell repertoires in COVID-19. The repertoire was sequenced with immunoSEQ multiplex PCR; TCRdb's copy has only in-frame clones and lacks some. Found here are approximately 240,000 clones, about 80% of them singletons; the top ten hold 4.5% to 6%. CDR3 length: 15 amino acids. CDR1 is MDHEN and CDR2 is SYDVKM in the germline V gene. The V end was cut by 6 bases, the J end by 1 base, with 15 bases between. The chain is built from TRBV28 and TRBJ1-2; D remains ambiguous. The sequence was collected from an elderly woman with active or convalescent COVID-19. Sequencing was performed on peripheral blood. The CDR3 DNA reads TGTGCCAGCAGCCTCGGCGGAGGGCTTAACTATGGCTACACCTTC. Translation gives CASSLGGGLNYGYTF.